The 18 T cell receptor beta chains presented below share a single source sample, sequenced in a study of beta chain features in type 1 diabetes. Study outcomes and limitations: For Type 1 diabetes patients, all four CD4+ subsets carried TCRB CDR3s that were moderately but significantly shorter.

Of the isolated RNA, all was reverse transcribed, and so the sequenced material was expressed TCRB transcripts. Profiled with immunoSEQ multiplex PCR; TCRdb holds only in-frame clones, not every one. Of roughly 350,000 clones listed, 9.6% are singletons. These receptors' targets are unknown. The source material was central memory CD4+ T cells from blood. These receptors originate from a young man with type 1 diabetes.

This chain uses TRBV27 with TRBJ1-1; D not certain. The CDR3 is 14 amino acids. V was shortened by 5 bases and J by 10 bases, with 20 bases between the two germline ends. Germline CDR1 is MNHEY and CDR2 is SMNVEV (reference sequence). The CDR3 region is CASSPRSGPAGAFF. The CDR3 DNA is TGTGCCAGCAGTCCCCGTTCAGGCCCCGCGGGAGCTTTCTTT.

This clone showed up just a few times. V is TRBV9 and J is TRBJ2-3; D could derive from TRBD1 or TRBD2 (5 bases each). Germline assignment: CDR1 SGDLS and CDR2 YYNGEE. V was shortened by 0 bases and J by 6 bases, with 14 bases between the two germline ends. The CDR3 has 15 amino acids. This CDR3 reads CASSVAVGEKDTQYF. The CDR3 DNA follows: TGTGCCAGCAGCGTAGCGGTAGGGGAGAAGGATACGCAGTATTTT. Filled out from reference TRBV9 and TRBJ2-3, the complete variable domain reads DSGVTQTPKHLITATGQRVTLRCSPRSGDLSVYWYQQSLDQGLQFLIQYYNGEERAKGNILERFSAQQFPDLHSELNLSSLELGDSALYFCASSVAVGEKDTQYFGPGTRLTVL.

This chain links TRBV18 with TRBJ2-7; D might be TRBD2 (6 bases). Trimming took off 4 bases at V and 5 bases at J, with 21 bases between the two ends. The germline CDR1 and CDR2 sequences are KGHSH and LQKENI. CDR3 length: 16 amino acids. As DNA, the CDR3 is TGTGCCAGCTCACGCGTCGGCGAGGCGGGACGGAACGAGCAGTACTTC. As protein: CASSRVGEAGRNEQYF.

This chain joins TRBV23-1 and TRBJ2-7, with TRBD1 matching over 7 bases. TRBV23-1 is annotated as an ORF whose role is uncertain. J gave up 8 bases and V 4 bases, and 29 bases lay outside the gene matches. This CDR3 spans 20 amino acids. CDR3 sequence (DNA): TGCGCCAGCAGTCCCGATTTGCCGACTCATTCCGGGACAGCCTACTGTCAGCAGTACTTC. Its translation: CASSPDLPTHSGTAYCQQYF.

V usage is TRBV28 and J usage is TRBJ2-5, with 10 bases that match TRBD2. Losses at the gene ends were 4 bases for V and 5 bases for J; bases not matched to a gene: 13. The CDR3 spans 17 residues. The germline CDR1 and CDR2 sequences are MDHEN and SYDVKM. The CDR3 is CASSSSEAGGRRETQYF. The CDR3 coding sequence is TGTGCCAGCAGTTCCTCCGAAGCGGGAGGGCGACGGGAGACCCAGTACTTC. Full variable domain (missing parts from reference TRBV28 and TRBJ2-5): DVKVTQSSRYLVKRTGEKVFLECVQDMDHENMFWYRQDPGLGLRLIYFSYDVKMKEKGDIPEGYSVSREKKERFSLILESASTNQTSMYLCASSSSEAGGRRETQYFGPGTRLLVL.

The V and J genes are TRBV7-3 and TRBJ2-3, with D possibly being TRBD1 or TRBD2 (6 bases each). The CDR3 is made up of 16 amino acids. Trimming removed 1 base at V and 6 bases at J, with 17 bases between. From germline, CDR1 is SGHTA and CDR2 FQGTGA. The CDR3 DNA reads as TGTGCCAGCAGCTTAAGCCCGGGGGCGATGCGCGATACGCAGTATTTT. Amino acid sequence: CASSLSPGAMRDTQYF.

The V gene is TRBV30, the J gene TRBJ2-7; the match to TRBD1 covers 7 bases. Germline assignment: CDR1 GTSNPN and CDR2 SVGIG (reference sequence). The CDR3 runs 13 residues. V lost 2 bases and J lost 6; bases outside the gene matches: 7. CDR3: CAWSPDRVGEQYF. CDR3 nucleotide sequence: TGTGCCTGGAGTCCAGACAGGGTGGGCGAGCAGTACTTC.

The CDR3 loop reads CASSVGAGSGNYGYTF. The CDR3, as DNA: TGTGCCAGCAGCGTAGGGGCAGGGTCCGGGAACTATGGCTACACCTTC. The chain uses TRBV9 and TRBJ1-2; TRBD1 is a possible D gene (5 bases). The CDR3 is made up of 16 amino acids. V was trimmed by 0 bases and J by 2 bases, leaving 14 bases between them. Germline V gene data show CDR1 as SGDLS and CDR2 as YYNGEE.

This clone showed up just a few times. The rearrangement links TRBV5-5 to TRBJ1-1; D ambiguous. Germline V lookup: CDR1 SGHKS, CDR2 YYEKEE (reference sequence). This CDR3 spans 13 amino acids. The ends were cut back, 4 bases at V and 12 bases at J, with 19 bases in the middle. The CDR3 here is CASSADIGVGSFF. The CDR3 DNA is TGTGCCAGCAGCGCCGATATTGGGGTTGGGTCTTTCTTT.

This clone occurred a few times. The genes are TRBV14 and TRBJ2-2; 8 bases match TRBD2. V shed 4 bases and J 7 bases; nucleotides not matched to a gene: 8. This CDR3 has 15 residues. CDR1 is SGHDN and CDR2 is FVKESK in the germline V gene. The CDR3 spells CASSRREGRNGELFF. CDR3 DNA sequence: TGTGCCAGCAGCCGCCGGGAGGGGCGGAACGGGGAGCTGTTTTTT. Full variable domain (remainder filled in from reference TRBV14 and TRBJ2-2): EAGVTQFPSHSVIEKGQTVTLRCDPISGHDNLYWYRRVMGKEIKFLLHFVKESKQDESGMPNNRFLAERTGGTYSTLKVQPAELEDSGVYFCASSRREGRNGELFFGEGSRLTVL.

J is TRBJ2-1 and V is TRBV11-2; 13 bases agree with TRBD2. The CDR3 runs to 15 residues. V shed 0 bases and J 11 bases; nucleotides not matched to a gene: 4. Germline V CDR1 and CDR2: SGHAT, FQNNGV. For the CDR3, the DNA is TGTGCCAGCAGCTTAGATCGCGGGACTAGCGGGAAGCAGTTCTTC. Its protein product is CASSLDRGTSGKQFF.

This clone was detected a few times. This chain links TRBV2 with TRBJ2-7; D is possibly TRBD1 (6 bases). The CDR3 is made up of 12 amino acids. Germline V gives CDR1 SNHLY, CDR2 FYNNEI. V lost 4 bases to trimming and J lost 9 bases, with 13 bases between them. The CDR3 bases are TGTGCCAGCAGTGTTTCATCACAGGGGCAGTACTTC. Protein sequence: CASSVSSQGQYF. Full variable domain (outside the CDR3, taken from reference TRBV2 and TRBJ2-7): EPEVTQTPSHQVTQMGQEVILRCVPISNHLYFYWYRQILGQKVEFLVSFYNNEISEKSEIFDDQFSVERPDGSNFTLKIRSTKLEDSAMYFCASSVSSQGQYFGPGTRLTVT.

Only a few counts were recorded for this clone. The rearrangement links TRBV5-1 to TRBJ2-1; D remains unclear. V lost 0 bases and J 5 bases, leaving 6 bases between the germline ends. Germline V gene data show CDR1 as SGHRS and CDR2 as YFSETQ. This CDR3 is built from 13 residues. The CDR3 sequence is CASSLASDNEQFF. CDR3 nucleotides: TGCGCCAGCAGCTTGGCCTCGGACAATGAGCAGTTCTTC.

The chain employs TRBV7-3 and TRBJ1-1, with 8 bases that match TRBD1. This CDR3 has 13 residues. Trimming at V came to 5 bases and at J to 11 bases, leaving 10 bases not matched to a gene. The germline V gene encodes CDR1 SGHTA and CDR2 FQGTGA. The CDR3 region has the DNA TGTGCCAGCAGCCATCCCACAGGGGGGCCGGCTTTCTTT. It translates to CASSHPTGGPAFF.

Only a few counts were recorded for this clone. The V and J genes are TRBV4-1 and TRBJ2-7, with D perhaps being TRBD1 or TRBD2 (5 bases each). V dropped 4 bases and J dropped 1 base, with 14 bases sitting between them. This CDR3 has 15 residues. Germline lookup yields CDR1 MGHRA and CDR2 YSYEKL. CDR3 residues: CASSLRDDESYEQYF. CDR3 coding DNA: TGCGCCAGCAGCCTCCGGGACGACGAGTCCTACGAGCAGTACTTC.

There are a few counts of this clone. The chain has TRBV7-3 and TRBJ2-3; D call uncertain. The CDR3 totals 13 residues. Trimming took off 4 bases at V and 6 bases at J, with 11 bases between the two ends. Germline V gives CDR1 SGHTA, CDR2 FQGTGA. CDR3 DNA sequence: TGTGCCAGCAGCTCCCAGTCCCGCGATACGCAGTATTTT. Translated, it gives CASSSQSRDTQYF.

With regard to this clone: Other DNA sequences in the sample encode the same CDR3. The chain recombines TRBV30 with TRBJ1-1; no firm D call. The CDR3 contains 11 residues. CDR1 is GTSNPN, CDR2 SVGIG, per germline (reference sequence). Deletions cut 3 bases from V and 3 bases from J, with 5 bases between. In nucleotides, the CDR3 is TGTGCCTGGAGGAGGGACACTGAAGCTTTCTTT. The encoded protein is CAWRRDTEAFF.

The chain is built from TRBV5-4 and TRBJ1-2, with a possible D match to TRBD1 (6 bases). The CDR3 is 14 residues long. The V end lost 0 bases, the J end lost 6 bases, and 12 bases lay between the germline ends. Per the germline V gene, CDR1 is SGHNT and CDR2 is YYREEE (reference sequence). The CDR3 region is CASSLDRQAHGYTF. The CDR3 nucleotides are TGTGCCAGCAGCTTGGATCGACAGGCCCATGGCTACACCTTC.